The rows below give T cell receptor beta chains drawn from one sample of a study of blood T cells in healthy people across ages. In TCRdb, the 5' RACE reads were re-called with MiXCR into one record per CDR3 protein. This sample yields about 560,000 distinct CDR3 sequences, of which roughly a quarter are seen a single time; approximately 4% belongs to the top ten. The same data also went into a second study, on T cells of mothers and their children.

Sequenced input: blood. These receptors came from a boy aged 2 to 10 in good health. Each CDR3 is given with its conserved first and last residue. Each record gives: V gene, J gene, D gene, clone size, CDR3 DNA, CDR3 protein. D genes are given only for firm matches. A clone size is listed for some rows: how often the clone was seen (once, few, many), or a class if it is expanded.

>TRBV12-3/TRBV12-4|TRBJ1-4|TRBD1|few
TGTGCCAGCAGTTTAACTCTTTCGACAGGGGGTGAAAAACTGTTTTTT
CASSLTLSTGGEKLFF
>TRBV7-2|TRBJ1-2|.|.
TGTGCCAGCAGCTTACGTGTGGCAGATAACTATGGCTACACCTTC
CASSLRVADNYGYTF
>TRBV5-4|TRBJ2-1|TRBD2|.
TGTGCCAGCAGCGGGGGACTAGCGGGGTATTACAATGAGCAGTTCTTC
CASSGGLAGYYNEQFF
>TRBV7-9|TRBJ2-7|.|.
TGTGCCAGCAGCCAACGCATCGGGAGCCTCTACGAGCAGTACTTC
CASSQRIGSLYEQYF
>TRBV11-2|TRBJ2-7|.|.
TGTGCCAGCAGCTCTCTTCGCGGTCTCAACCGGGAGCAGTACTTC
CASSSLRGLNREQYF
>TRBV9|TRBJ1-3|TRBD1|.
TGTGCCAGCAGCCCGCTGGGACAGGTGGGCTCTGGAAACACCATATATTTT
CASSPLGQVGSGNTIYF
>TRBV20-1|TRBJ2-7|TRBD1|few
TGCAGTGCTAGAGATCAGGGGGCTGCCTACGAGCAGTACTTC
CSARDQGAAYEQYF
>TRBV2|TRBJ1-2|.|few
TGTGCCAGCAGTCAAACGACAGTGGAACGATCCTATGGCTACACCTTC
CASSQTTVERSYGYTF
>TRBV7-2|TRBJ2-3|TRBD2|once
TGTGCCAGCAGTATGGCGGGAGGCGGGGATACGCAGTATTTT
CASSMAGGGDTQYF
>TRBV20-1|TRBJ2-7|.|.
TGCAGTGCGCACCTCCAGGCAGGCTACGAGCAGTACTTC
CSAHLQAGYEQYF
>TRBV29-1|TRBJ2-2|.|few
TGCAGCGTTGTGGGTGGTACCGGGGAGCTGTTTTTT
CSVVGGTGELFF
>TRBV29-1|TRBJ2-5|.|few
TGCAGCGTTGAAGGGGGACTTACACAAGAGACCCAGTACTTC
CSVEGGLTQETQYF
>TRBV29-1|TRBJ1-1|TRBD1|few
TGCAGCGTTGAGGGGACAGGGAGAACTGAAGCTTTCTTT
CSVEGTGRTEAFF
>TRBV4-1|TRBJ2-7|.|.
TGCGCCAGCAGCCAAGGACGGGGTTGGTACGAGCAGTACTTC
CASSQGRGWYEQYF
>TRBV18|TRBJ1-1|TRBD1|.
TGTGCCAGCTCAATCGAACAGGGGCGTTCATGGGAAGCTTTCTTT
CASSIEQGRSWEAFF
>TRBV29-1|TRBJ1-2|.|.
TGCAGCGTTGGGGGGCTTTCAGGGTGGGCTAACTATGGCTACACCTTC
CSVGGLSGWANYGYTF
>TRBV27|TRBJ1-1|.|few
TGTGCCAGCAGTTTATCCAGGGGAATGAACACTGAAGCTTTCTTT
CASSLSRGMNTEAFF
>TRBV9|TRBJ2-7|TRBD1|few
TGTGCCAGCAGCCCAAGACAGGGCCGGTCCGAGCAGTACTTC
CASSPRQGRSEQYF
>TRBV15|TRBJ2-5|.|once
TGTGCCACCAGCCTTTCCAACCGGGAGTCAGAGACCCAGTACTTC
CATSLSNRESETQYF
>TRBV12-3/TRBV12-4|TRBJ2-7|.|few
TGTGCCAGCAGTTTAGACAGCGTCTACGAGCAGTACTTC
CASSLDSVYEQYF
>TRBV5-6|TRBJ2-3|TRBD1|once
TGTGCCAGCAGCCCCTGGGACAGGGGGCAGTATTTT
CASSPWDRGQYF
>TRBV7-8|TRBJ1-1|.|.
TGTGCCAGCAGCTTACAGCGGATTTTAATGAACACTGAAGCTTTCTTT
CASSLQRILMNTEAFF
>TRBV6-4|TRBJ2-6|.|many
TGTGCCAGCAGTGTAGAGGGCTCTGGGGCCAACGTCCTGACTTTC
CASSVEGSGANVLTF
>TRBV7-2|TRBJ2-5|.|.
TGTGCCAGCAGCTTAGAGGTGGGGGTAGAGACCCAGTACTTC
CASSLEVGVETQYF
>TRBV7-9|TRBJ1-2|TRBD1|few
TGTGCCAGCAGCTCATACCAAAGGACAGGGGGAAGTGATGGCTACACCTTC
CASSSYQRTGGSDGYTF
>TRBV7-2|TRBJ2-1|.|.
TGTGCCAGCAGCTCGGGACTCCGCCGCTCCTACAATGAGCAGTTCTTC
CASSSGLRRSYNEQFF
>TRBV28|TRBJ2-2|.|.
TGTGCCAGCAGTCCCACAGGGAGGCGGTACGGGGAGCTGTTTTTT
CASSPTGRRYGELFF
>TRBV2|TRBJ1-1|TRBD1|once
TGCGCCAGCAGTGAGCCAGGGGGCATTGGAACTGAAGCTTTCTTT
CASSEPGGIGTEAFF
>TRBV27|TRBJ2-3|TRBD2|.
TGTGCCAGCAGTTTAAGCGGGTGGGGACTAGATGCTGATACGCAGTATTTT
CASSLSGWGLDADTQYF
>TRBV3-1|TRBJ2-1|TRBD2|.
TGTGCCAGCAGCCGGGGGACTAACAATGAGCAGTTCTTC
CASSRGTNNEQFF
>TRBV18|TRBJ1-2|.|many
TGTGCCAGCTCACCGCAGGAGGGGTTGAACTATGGCTACACCTTC
CASSPQEGLNYGYTF
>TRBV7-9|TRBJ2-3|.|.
TGTGCCAGCAGCTTAAGGCGGCTTGGGACAGATACGCAGTATTTT
CASSLRRLGTDTQYF
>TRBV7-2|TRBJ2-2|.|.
TGTGCCAGCAGCTTAAGGATTCGTCGCGGGGAGCTGTTTTTT
CASSLRIRRGELFF
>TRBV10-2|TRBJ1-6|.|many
TGCGCCAGCAGTCTGGGGGAGCTAGACTATAATTCACCCCTCCACTTT
CASSLGELDYNSPLHF
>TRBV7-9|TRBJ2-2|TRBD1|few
TGTGCCAGCAGCCCTAGCCTGGGGCAGGGGGTCAGCACCGGGGAGCTGTTTTTT
CASSPSLGQGVSTGELFF
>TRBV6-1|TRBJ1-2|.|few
TGTGCCATCAGTCCCCTCGGAGGGATTGGGAGCTATGGCTACACCTTC
CAISPLGGIGSYGYTF
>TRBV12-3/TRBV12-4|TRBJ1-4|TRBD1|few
TGTGCCAGCAAGAGGGACAGCAATGAAAAACTGTTTTTT
CASKRDSNEKLFF
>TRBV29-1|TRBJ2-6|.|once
TGCAGCGGCCTTGTCTCTGGGGCCAACGTCCTGACTTTC
CSGLVSGANVLTF
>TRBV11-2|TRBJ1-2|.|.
TGTGCCAGCAGCTTAGCCAACCGGATCGATGGCTACACCTTC
CASSLANRIDGYTF
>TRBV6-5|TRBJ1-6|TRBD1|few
TGTGCCAGCAGTTATAGTACAGGGGATTCACCCCTCCACTTT
CASSYSTGDSPLHF
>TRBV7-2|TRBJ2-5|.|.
TGTGCCAGCAGCTGGGAGAGATCGGCCCAGTACTTC
CASSWERSAQYF
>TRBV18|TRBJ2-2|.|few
TGTGCCAGCTCAAGCGGACCGGGAAACACCGGGGAGCTGTTTTTT
CASSSGPGNTGELFF
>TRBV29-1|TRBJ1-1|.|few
TGCAGCGCTGGGGGAGGTGCCCCTTCGAACACTGAAGCTTTCTTT
CSAGGGAPSNTEAFF
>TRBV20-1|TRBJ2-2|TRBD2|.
TGCAGTGCTAGAGATCGACTAGCGGGAGGGCCCGGGGAGCTGTTTTTT
CSARDRLAGGPGELFF